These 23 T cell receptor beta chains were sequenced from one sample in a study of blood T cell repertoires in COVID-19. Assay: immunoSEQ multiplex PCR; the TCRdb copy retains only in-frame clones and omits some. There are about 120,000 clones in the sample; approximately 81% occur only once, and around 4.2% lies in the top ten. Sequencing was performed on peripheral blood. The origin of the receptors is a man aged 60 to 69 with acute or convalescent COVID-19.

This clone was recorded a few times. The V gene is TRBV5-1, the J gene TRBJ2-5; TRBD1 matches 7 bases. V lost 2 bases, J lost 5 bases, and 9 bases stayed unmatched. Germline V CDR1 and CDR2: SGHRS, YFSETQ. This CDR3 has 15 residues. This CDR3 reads CASSFLGGAGETQYF. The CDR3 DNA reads TGCGCCAGCAGCTTTCTAGGGGGCGCAGGGGAGACCCAGTACTTC.

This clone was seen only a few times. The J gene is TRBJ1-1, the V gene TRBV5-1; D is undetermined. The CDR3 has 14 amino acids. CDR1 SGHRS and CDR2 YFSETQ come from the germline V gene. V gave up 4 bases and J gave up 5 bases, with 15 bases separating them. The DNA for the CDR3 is TGCGCCAGCAGCCCCGAGGGCGGGTGGACTGAAGCTTTCTTT. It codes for CASSPEGGWTEAFF.

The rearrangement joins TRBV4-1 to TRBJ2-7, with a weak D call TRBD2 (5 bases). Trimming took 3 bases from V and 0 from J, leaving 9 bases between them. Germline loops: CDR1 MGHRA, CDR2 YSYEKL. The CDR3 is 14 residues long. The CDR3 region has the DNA TGCGCCAGCAGCCACAGAGAGGGCTCCTACGAGCAGTACTTC. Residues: CASSHREGSYEQYF.

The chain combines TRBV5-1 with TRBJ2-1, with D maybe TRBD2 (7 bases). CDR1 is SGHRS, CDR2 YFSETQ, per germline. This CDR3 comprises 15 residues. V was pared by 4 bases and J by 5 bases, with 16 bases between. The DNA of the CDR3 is TGCGCCAGCAGCCCCGTAGGCGGGGGCCACAATGAGCAGTTCTTC. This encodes CASSPVGGGHNEQFF.

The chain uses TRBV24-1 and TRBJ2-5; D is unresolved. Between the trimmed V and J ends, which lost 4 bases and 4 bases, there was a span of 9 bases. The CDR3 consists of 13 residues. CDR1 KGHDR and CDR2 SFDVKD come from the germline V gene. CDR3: CATSDGGGETQYF. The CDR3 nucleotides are TGTGCCACCAGTGACGGTGGCGGAGAGACCCAGTACTTC.

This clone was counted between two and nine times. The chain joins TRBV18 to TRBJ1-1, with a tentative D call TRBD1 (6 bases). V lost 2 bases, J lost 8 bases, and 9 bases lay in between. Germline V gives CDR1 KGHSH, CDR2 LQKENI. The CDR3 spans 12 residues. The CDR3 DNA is TGTGCCAGCTCACCAGAAGGACAGGAAGCTTTCTTT. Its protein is CASSPEGQEAFF.

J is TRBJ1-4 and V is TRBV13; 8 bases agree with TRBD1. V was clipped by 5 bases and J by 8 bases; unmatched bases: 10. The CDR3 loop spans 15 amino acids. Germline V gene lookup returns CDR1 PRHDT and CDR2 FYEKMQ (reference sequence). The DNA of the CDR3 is TGTGCCAGCAGCCGTAACACAGGGGGAACAGAAAAACTGTTTTTT. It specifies CASSRNTGGTEKLFF.

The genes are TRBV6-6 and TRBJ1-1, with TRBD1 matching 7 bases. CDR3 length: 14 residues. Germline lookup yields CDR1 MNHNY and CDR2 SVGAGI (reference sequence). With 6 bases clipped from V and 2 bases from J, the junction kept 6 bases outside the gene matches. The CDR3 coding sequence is TGTGCCAGCAGAACCGGACAGGACAACACTGAAGCTTTCTTT. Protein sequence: CASRTGQDNTEAFF.

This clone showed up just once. The CDR3 is CATRLAAEAFF. The CDR3 DNA follows: TGTGCCACCAGACTTGCCGCTGAAGCTTTCTTT. This chain joins TRBV27 and TRBJ1-1; no firm D call. Trimming left V 10 bases short and J 6 bases short, with 12 bases between. There are 11 residues in the CDR3. Germline CDR1 MNHEY, CDR2 SMNVEV (reference sequence).

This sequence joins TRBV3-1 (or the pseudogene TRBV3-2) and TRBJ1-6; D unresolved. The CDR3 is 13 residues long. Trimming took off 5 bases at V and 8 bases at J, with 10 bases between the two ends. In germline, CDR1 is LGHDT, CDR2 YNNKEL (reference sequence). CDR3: CASSFREDSPLHF. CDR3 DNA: TGTGCCAGCAGCTTTAGAGAGGATTCACCCCTCCACTTT.

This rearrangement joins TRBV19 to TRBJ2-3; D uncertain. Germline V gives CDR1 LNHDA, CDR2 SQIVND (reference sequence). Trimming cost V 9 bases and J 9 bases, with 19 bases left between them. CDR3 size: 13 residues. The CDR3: CASSRSLELTQYF. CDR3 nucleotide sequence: TGTGCCAGCTCTCGGTCCTTGGAGTTAACGCAGTATTTT.

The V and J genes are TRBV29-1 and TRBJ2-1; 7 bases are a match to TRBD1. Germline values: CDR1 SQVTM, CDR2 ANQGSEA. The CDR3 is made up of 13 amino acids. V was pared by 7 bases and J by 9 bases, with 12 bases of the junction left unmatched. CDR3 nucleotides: TGCAGCGGCGGCCTAATTCAGGGGGTTGAGCAGTTCTTC. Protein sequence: CSGGLIQGVEQFF.

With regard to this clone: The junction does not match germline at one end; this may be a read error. CDR3 nucleotides: TGTGCCAGCAGCGGGGGGAACCCCGGGGAGCTGTTTTTT. Encoded protein: CASSGGNPGELFF. J is TRBJ2-2 and V is TRBV28; TRBD2 matches 7 bases. Germline V gene lookup returns CDR1 MDHEN and CDR2 SYDVKM. The CDR3 is made up of 13 amino acids.

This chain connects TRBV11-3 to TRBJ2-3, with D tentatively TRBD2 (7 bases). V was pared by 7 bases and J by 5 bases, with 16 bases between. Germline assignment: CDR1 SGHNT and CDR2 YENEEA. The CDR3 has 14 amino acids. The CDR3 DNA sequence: TGTGCCAGCACCCTGGGGGGGCTGCAAGATACGCAGTATTTT. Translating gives CASTLGGLQDTQYF.

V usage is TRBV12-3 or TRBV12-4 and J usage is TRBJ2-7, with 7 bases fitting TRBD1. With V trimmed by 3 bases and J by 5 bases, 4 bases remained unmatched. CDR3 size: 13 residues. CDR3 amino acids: CASSLQGVHEQYF. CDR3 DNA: TGTGCCAGCAGTTTGCAGGGGGTCCACGAGCAGTACTTC.

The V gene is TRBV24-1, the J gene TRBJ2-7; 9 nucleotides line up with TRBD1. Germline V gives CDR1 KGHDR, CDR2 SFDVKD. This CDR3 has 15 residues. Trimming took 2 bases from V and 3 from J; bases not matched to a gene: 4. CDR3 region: CATSDSSTGGYEQYF. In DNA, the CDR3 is TGTGCCACCAGTGATTCCTCGACAGGGGGCTACGAGCAGTACTTC.

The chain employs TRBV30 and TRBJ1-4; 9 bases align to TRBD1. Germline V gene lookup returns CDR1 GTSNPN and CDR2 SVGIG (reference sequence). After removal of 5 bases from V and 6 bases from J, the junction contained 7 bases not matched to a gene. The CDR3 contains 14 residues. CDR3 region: CAWDPGTGYEKLFF. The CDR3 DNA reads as TGTGCCTGGGACCCCGGGACAGGGTATGAAAAACTGTTTTTT.

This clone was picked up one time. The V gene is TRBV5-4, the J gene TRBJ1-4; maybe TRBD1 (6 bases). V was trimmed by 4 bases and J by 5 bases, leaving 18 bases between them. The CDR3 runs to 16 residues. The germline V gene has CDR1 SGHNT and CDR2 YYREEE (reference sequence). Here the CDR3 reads CASSPGRGTGNEKLFF. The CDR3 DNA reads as TGTGCCAGCAGCCCCGGAAGGGGGACGGGCAATGAAAAACTGTTTTTT.

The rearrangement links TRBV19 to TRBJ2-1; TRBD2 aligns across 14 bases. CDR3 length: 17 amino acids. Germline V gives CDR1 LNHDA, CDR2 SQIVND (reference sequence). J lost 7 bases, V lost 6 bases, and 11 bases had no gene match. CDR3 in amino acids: CASSLRLAGGPLNEQFF. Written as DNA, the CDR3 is TGTGCCAGTAGCCTCAGACTAGCGGGAGGGCCGCTTAATGAGCAGTTCTTC.

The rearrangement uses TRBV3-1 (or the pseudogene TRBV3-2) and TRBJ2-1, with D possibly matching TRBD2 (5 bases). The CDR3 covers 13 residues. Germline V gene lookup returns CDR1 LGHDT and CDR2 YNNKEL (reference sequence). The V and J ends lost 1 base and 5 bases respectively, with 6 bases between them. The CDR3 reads CASSQGGDNEQFF. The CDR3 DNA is TGTGCCAGCAGCCAAGGGGGAGACAATGAGCAGTTCTTC.

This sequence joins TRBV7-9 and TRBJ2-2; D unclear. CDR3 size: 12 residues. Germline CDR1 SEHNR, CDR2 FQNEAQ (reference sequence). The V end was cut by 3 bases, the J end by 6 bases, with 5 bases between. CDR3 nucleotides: TGTGCCAGCAGCTTCCAGGCCGGGGAGCTGTTTTTT. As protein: CASSFQAGELFF.

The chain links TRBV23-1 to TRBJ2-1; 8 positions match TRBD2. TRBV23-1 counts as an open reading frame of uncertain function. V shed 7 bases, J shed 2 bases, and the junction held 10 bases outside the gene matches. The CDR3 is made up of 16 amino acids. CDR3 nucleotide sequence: TGCGCCAGCATTCCCGCTAGCGGGTACACCTACAATGAGCAGTTCTTC. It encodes CASIPASGYTYNEQFF.

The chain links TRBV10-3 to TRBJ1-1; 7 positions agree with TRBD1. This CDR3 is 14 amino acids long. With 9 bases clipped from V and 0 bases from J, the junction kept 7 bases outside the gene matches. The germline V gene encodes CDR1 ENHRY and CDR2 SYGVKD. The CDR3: CAIRAGGLNTEAFF. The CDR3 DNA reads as TGTGCCATTCGCGCAGGGGGACTGAACACTGAAGCTTTCTTT.